Listed below are T cell receptor beta chains from one sample, sequenced in a study of metastatic and nonmetastatic thyroid tumors. With MiXCR, TCRdb reprocessed the PCR reads. There are about 92,000 clones in the sample; under 15% occur only once, and roughly 3.9% lies in the top ten. The sample consisted of blood. Source of these receptors: a female donor with papillary thyroid cancer or a benign thyroid nodule (not recorded which). Some clones in this sample may be carry-over from other donors' samples. Each CDR3 is given with its conserved first and last residue. A D gene is named only where the DNA matches it firmly. Clone size appears in some rows only: once, few, many, or a class for an expanded clone.

V	J	size	D	DNA	CDR3
TRBV7-9	TRBJ2-5	many	-	TGTGCCAGCAGCCCAGGTTCTGCGTCGTGGACCCAGTACTTC	CASSPGSASWTQYF
TRBV28	TRBJ2-7	many	-	TGTGCCAGCAGTTTAGCAGGGGCGGCCTACGAGCAGTACTTC	CASSLAGAAYEQYF
TRBV6-2/TRBV6-3	TRBJ1-4	many	-	TGTGCCAGCAGTGACTCACAGGGCTTTAATGAAAAACTGTTTTTT	CASSDSQGFNEKLFF
TRBV6-4	TRBJ2-1	many	TRBD1	TGTGCCAGCAGTGACTGGGGACAGGGTATAGGTGAGCAGTTCTTC	CASSDWGQGIGEQFF
TRBV6-1	TRBJ2-5	many	-	TGTGCCAGCAGTGCAAGTGGGGACAAAGGGGATTGGGAGACCCAGTACTTC	CASSASGDKGDWETQYF
TRBV6-1	TRBJ1-6	-	TRBD1	TGTGCCAACACCGAGGGGAAGGGGACAGGCCGGTCACCCCTCCACTTT	CANTEGKGTGRSPLHF
TRBV27	TRBJ1-2	many	-	TGTGCCAGCAGTTTATCGAAGGGACTCCTATATGGCTACACCTTC	CASSLSKGLLYGYTF
TRBV11-2	TRBJ1-1	-	-	TGTGCCAGCAGCTTAGCAGGAGAGAACACTGAAGCTTTCTTT	CASSLAGENTEAFF
TRBV7-9	TRBJ2-7	few	-	TGTGCCAGCAGTTCTACAGGGTCTTACGAGCAGTACTTC	CASSSTGSYEQYF
TRBV5-1	TRBJ1-4	many	-	TGCGCCAGCAGCTTTAGGCCCAGCTTTGGGACGGATGCAACTAATGAAAAACTGTTTTTT	CASSFRPSFGTDATNEKLFF
TRBV27	TRBJ2-7	many	-	TGTGCCAGCAGTAACAAGGCCCCCTACGAGCAGTACTTC	CASSNKAPYEQYF
TRBV11-1	TRBJ1-2	-	-	TGTGACAGCAGACAGGATAGCAGCGTGACAGGAGGCGCGAATGGCTACACCTTC	CDSRQDSSVTGGANGYTF
TRBV5-1	TRBJ2-1	many	TRBD2	TGCGCCAGCAGAGATGGACTAGCGGGGGGGACTGAGCAGTTCTTC	CASRDGLAGGTEQFF
TRBV2	TRBJ2-5	many	TRBD1	TGTGCCAGCCCGTCGGACAGGGGGCGGCGGGAGACCCAGTACTTC	CASPSDRGRRETQYF
TRBV7-2	TRBJ2-2	-	-	TGTGCCAGCAGTCGAGCCCCATTGAACACCGGGGAGCTGTTTTTT	CASSRAPLNTGELFF
TRBV18	TRBJ2-6	-	-	TGTGTCAGCTCACCAAGGGCAGCCGCCACATTCTCTGGGGCCAACGTCCTGACTTTC	CVSSPRAAATFSGANVLTF
TRBV4-2	TRBJ2-7	many	TRBD2	TGTGCCAGCAGCCAAGATGGGGCTAGCGGGGGGTCCGAGCAGTACTTC	CASSQDGASGGSEQYF
TRBV7-6	TRBJ2-7	-	-	TGTGCCAGCAGCTTAACGGACAGAGGTGCCTACGAGCAGTACTTC	CASSLTDRGAYEQYF
TRBV6-2/TRBV6-3	TRBJ2-3	-	-	TGTGCCAGCAGCCGGTCTTACTCCGTCGCAGATACGCAGTATTTT	CASSRSYSVADTQYF
TRBV5-5	TRBJ2-6	many	-	TGTGCCAGCAGTGGCCTGGTGGCTGGGGCCAACGTCCTGACTTTC	CASSGLVAGANVLTF
TRBV28	TRBJ2-1	many	-	TGTGCCAGCAGTCACGGATACCTCCAGTTCTTC	CASSHGYLQFF
TRBV4-2	TRBJ2-7	many	TRBD1	TGTGCCAGCAGCCAAGACTACAGGGGCCGGGAGCAGTACTTC	CASSQDYRGREQYF
TRBV30	TRBJ1-1	-	-	TGTGCCTGGAGTGTCGGAATGGGAGCTTTCTTT	CAWSVGMGAFF
TRBV5-1	TRBJ2-7	many	-	TGCGCCAGCAGCTTGGCCCCTGGGGCTTACGAGCAGTACTTC	CASSLAPGAYEQYF
TRBV30	TRBJ2-1	-	TRBD2	TGTGCCTGGAGCCGGGCGGGAGCGATGTGGGGTGAGCAGTTCTTC	CAWSRAGAMWGEQFF
TRBV2	TRBJ2-3	many	TRBD2	TGTGCCAGCAGTCGCCTTACTAGCGGGGGGGCAGATACGCAGTATTTT	CASSRLTSGGADTQYF
TRBV5-4	TRBJ2-7	-	-	TGTGCCAGCAGCTTGGCCGGTCGGGCGTCCTACGAGCAGTACTTC	CASSLAGRASYEQYF
TRBV27	TRBJ2-7	many	-	TGTGCCAGCAGTATAAGGGCGGGACCAGGGGAGCAGTACTTC	CASSIRAGPGEQYF
TRBV20-1	TRBJ2-3	many	TRBD2	TGCAGTGCTAGAGTAGCGGGGGGGCCTGATACGCAGTATTTT	CSARVAGGPDTQYF
TRBV6-1	TRBJ1-1	many	-	TGTGCCAGCAACAGGCTCAACACTGAAGCTTTCTTT	CASNRLNTEAFF
TRBV28	TRBJ2-5	many	-	TGTGCCAGCAGTTTCGGGGGCCGCGGGGGTCAAGAGACCCAGTACTTC	CASSFGGRGGQETQYF
TRBV6-4	TRBJ2-1	many	-	TGTGCCAGCAGTGACGGACTTACGGGTTTGTTCTTC	CASSDGLTGLFF
TRBV19	TRBJ1-1	many	-	TGTGCCAGTAGTATACCAACGGAAAACACTGAAGCTTTCTTT	CASSIPTENTEAFF
TRBV25-1	TRBJ1-5	many	-	TGTGCCAGCAGTGCAACTGGAGGTGGCGGGGATCAGCCCCAGCATTTT	CASSATGGGGDQPQHF
TRBV6-1	TRBJ2-7	-	-	TGTGCCATCAGTGCCCGCTACAGGTTTGCTGGGAGAGAGCAGTACTTC	CAISARYRFAGREQYF
TRBV5-1	TRBJ1-1	-	-	TGCGCCAGCAGCTTGGACGGATGGAACACTGAAGCTTTCTTT	CASSLDGWNTEAFF
TRBV18	TRBJ1-2	many	TRBD1	TGTGCCAGCTCACCTGGACAGGGGGTAGAGTATGGCTACACCTTC	CASSPGQGVEYGYTF
TRBV7-8	TRBJ1-6	many	-	TGTGCCAGCAGCTTAGGGGGAGGTAATTCACCCCTCCACTTT	CASSLGGGNSPLHF
TRBV12-3/TRBV12-4	TRBJ2-6	many	-	TGTGCCAGCAGCCGAACATCTGGGGCCAACGTCCTGACTTTC	CASSRTSGANVLTF
TRBV28	TRBJ2-7	many	-	TGTGCCAGCAGTTTGGGACAAAACTACGAGCAGTACTTC	CASSLGQNYEQYF
TRBV19	TRBJ1-5	many	-	TGTGCCAGTAGTCGAGGGACCCAGCCCCAGCATTTT	CASSRGTQPQHF
TRBV4-1	TRBJ2-3	-	-	TGCGCCAGCAGCCAAGACGCGACTAGAGGCACAGATACGCAGTATTTT	CASSQDATRGTDTQYF
TRBV28	TRBJ2-2	few	-	TGTGCCAGCAGTTTAGGGGGCACCGGGGAGCTGTTTTTT	CASSLGGTGELFF
TRBV30	TRBJ1-5	many	-	TGTGCCTGGAGTCCCAACTATGGTCAGCCCCAGCATTTT	CAWSPNYGQPQHF
TRBV20-1	TRBJ1-2	many	-	TGCAGTGCTAGGGGGACTAACTATGGCTACACCTTC	CSARGTNYGYTF
TRBV12-3/TRBV12-4	TRBJ1-5	many	-	TGTGCCAGCAGTTTAGTGAGTCAGCCCCAGCATTTT	CASSLVSQPQHF
TRBV5-6	TRBJ1-5	many	-	TGTGCCAGCAGCTTGGTGGGGTTAGTTAGCAATCAGCCCCAGCATTTT	CASSLVGLVSNQPQHF
TRBV7-8	TRBJ2-7	many	-	TGTGCCAGCAGCCCGGGACAATACGAGCAGTACTTC	CASSPGQYEQYF
TRBV5-1	TRBJ2-4	few	-	TGCACCAGCAGCGCCTACAGGGAGGCCAAAAACATTCAGTACTTC	CTSSAYREAKNIQYF
TRBV2	TRBJ1-5	many	-	TGTGCCAGCAGCTCTAGACAGGCGGCCAATCAGCCCCAGCATTTT	CASSSRQAANQPQHF
TRBV10-2	TRBJ1-6	many	-	TGCGCCAGCAGTGATAGGGCGTTGGATTCGACCTATAATTCACCCCTCCACTTT	CASSDRALDSTYNSPLHF
TRBV7-3	TRBJ2-6	-	-	TGTGCCAGCAGCCCTACATGGGGCGGCGAATCTGGGGCCAACGTCCTGACTTTC	CASSPTWGGESGANVLTF
TRBV7-9	TRBJ1-6	many	-	TGTGCCAGCAGCCCGACAGTTAAGAGCTCCTATAATTCACCCCTCCACTTT	CASSPTVKSSYNSPLHF